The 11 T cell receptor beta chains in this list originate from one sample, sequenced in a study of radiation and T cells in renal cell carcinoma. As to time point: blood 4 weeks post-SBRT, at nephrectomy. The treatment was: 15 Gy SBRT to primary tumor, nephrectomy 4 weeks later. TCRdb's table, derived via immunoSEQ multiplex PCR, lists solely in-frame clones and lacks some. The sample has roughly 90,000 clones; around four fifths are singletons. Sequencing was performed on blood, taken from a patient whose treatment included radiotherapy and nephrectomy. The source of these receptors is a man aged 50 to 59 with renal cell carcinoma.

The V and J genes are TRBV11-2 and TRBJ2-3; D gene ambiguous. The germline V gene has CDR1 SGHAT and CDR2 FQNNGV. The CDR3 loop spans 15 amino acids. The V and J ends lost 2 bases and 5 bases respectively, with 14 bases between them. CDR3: CASSLPPGLRDTQYF. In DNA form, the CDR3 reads TGTGCCAGCAGCTTACCCCCCGGGTTAAGAGATACGCAGTATTTT. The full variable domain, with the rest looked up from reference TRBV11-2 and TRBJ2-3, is EAGVAQSPRYKIIEKRQSVAFWCNPISGHATLYWYQQILGQGPKLLIQFQNNGVVDDSQLPKDRFSAERLKGVDSTLKIQPAKLEDSAVYLCASSLPPGLRDTQYFGPGTRLTVL.

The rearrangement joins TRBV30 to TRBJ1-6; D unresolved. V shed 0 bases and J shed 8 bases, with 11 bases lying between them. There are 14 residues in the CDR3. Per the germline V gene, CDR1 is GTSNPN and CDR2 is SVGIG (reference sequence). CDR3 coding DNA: TGTGCCTGGAGTGTTGACGGGAGGGATTCACCCCTCCACTTT. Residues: CAWSVDGRDSPLHF.

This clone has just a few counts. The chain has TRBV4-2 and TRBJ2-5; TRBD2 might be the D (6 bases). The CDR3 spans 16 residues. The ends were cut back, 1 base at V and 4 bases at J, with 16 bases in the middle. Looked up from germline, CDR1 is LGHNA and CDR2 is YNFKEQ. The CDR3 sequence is CASSQGVSSDLETQYF. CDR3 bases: TGTGCCAGCAGCCAAGGAGTCTCTAGCGACCTAGAGACCCAGTACTTC.

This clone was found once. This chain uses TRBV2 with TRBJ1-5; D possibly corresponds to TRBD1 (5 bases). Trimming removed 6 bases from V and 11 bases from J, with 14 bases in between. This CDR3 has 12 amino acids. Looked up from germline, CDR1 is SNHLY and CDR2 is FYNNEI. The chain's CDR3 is CASSARRGAQHF. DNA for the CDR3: TGTGCCAGCAGCGCACGAAGGGGAGCCCAGCATTTT. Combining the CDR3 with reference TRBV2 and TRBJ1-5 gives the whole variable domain EPEVTQTPSHQVTQMGQEVILRCVPISNHLYFYWYRQILGQKVEFLVSFYNNEISEKSEIFDDQFSVERPDGSNFTLKIRSTKLEDSAMYFCASSARRGAQHFGDGTRLSIL.

This chain's CDR3 is CAWNPSKYRNTIYF. The CDR3 DNA is TGTGCCTGGAACCCCAGTAAATACCGAAACACCATATATTTT. The rearrangement uses TRBV30 and TRBJ1-3; D unclear. V dropped 4 bases and J dropped 5 bases, with 15 bases sitting between them. CDR1 GTSNPN and CDR2 SVGIG come from the germline V gene (reference sequence). There are 14 residues in the CDR3.

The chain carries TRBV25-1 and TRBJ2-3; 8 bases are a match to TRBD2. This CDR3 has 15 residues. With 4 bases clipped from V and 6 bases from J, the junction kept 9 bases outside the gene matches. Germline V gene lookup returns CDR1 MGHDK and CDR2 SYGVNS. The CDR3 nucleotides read TGTGCCAGCAGTGGCTTGGGACGGGAGGGTGATACGCAGTATTTT. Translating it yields CASSGLGREGDTQYF. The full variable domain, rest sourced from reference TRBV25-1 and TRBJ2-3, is EADIYQTPRYLVIGTGKKITLECSQTMGHDKMYWYQQDPGMELHLIHYSYGVNSTEKGDLSSESTVSRIRTEHFPLTLESARPSHTSQYLCASSGLGREGDTQYFGPGTRLTVL.

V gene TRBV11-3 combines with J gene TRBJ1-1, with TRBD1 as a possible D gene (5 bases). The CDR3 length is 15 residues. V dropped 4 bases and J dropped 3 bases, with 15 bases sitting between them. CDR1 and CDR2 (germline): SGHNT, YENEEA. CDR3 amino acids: CASSSRGRVDTEAFF. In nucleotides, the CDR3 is TGTGCCAGCAGCTCCCGAGGCAGGGTGGACACTGAAGCTTTCTTT.

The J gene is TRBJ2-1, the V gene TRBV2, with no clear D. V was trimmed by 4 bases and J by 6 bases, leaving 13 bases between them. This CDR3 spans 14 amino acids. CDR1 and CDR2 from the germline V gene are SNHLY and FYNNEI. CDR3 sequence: CASSGGREVNEQFF. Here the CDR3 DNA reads TGTGCCAGCAGTGGTGGTAGGGAAGTCAATGAGCAGTTCTTC. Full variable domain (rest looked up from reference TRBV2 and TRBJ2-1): EPEVTQTPSHQVTQMGQEVILRCVPISNHLYFYWYRQILGQKVEFLVSFYNNEISEKSEIFDDQFSVERPDGSNFTLKIRSTKLEDSAMYFCASSGGREVNEQFFGPGTRLTVL.

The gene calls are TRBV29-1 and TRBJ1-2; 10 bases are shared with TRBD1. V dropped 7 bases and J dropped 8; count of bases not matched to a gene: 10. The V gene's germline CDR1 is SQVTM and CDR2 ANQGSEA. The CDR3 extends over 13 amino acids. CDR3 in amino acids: CSGLGTGVTGYTF. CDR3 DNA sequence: TGCAGCGGACTAGGGACAGGGGTAACGGGCTACACCTTC.

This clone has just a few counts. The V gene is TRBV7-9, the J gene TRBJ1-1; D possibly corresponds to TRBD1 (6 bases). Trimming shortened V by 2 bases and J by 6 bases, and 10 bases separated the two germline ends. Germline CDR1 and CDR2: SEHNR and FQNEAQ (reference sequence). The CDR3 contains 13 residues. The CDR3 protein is CASSLRGIAEAFF. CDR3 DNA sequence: TGTGCCAGCAGCTTAAGGGGGATCGCTGAAGCTTTCTTT. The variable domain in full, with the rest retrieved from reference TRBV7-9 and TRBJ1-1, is DTGVSQNPRHKITKRGQNVTFRCDPISEHNRLYWYRQTLGQGPEFLTYFQNEAQLEKSRLLSDRFSAERPKGSFSTLEIQRTEQGDSAMYLCASSLRGIAEAFFGQGTRLTVV.

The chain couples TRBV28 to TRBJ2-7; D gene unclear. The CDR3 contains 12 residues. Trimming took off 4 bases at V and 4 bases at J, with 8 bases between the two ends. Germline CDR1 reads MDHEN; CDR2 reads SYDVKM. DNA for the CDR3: TGTGCCAGCAGTTCCCTCAGGTACGAGCAGTACTTC. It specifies CASSSLRYEQYF.